This T cell receptor beta chain is from a study of beta chain features in type 1 diabetes. About the research overall: The study found patients and healthy donors alike in age, gender and cell yields. Study-level findings and limits: In type 1 diabetes patients, VDJ junctions had fewer insertions; deletions at these junctions were more frequent. For Type 1 diabetes patients, all four CD4+ subsets carried TCRB CDR3s that were moderately but significantly shorter. The study notes PCR might favor shorter templates equally in patients and controls.

Worth noting for this clone: What it recognizes is unknown.

Germline CDR1 is KGHSH and CDR2 is LQKENI. V was pared by 4 bases and J by 4 bases, with 7 bases of the junction left unmatched. The CDR3 sequence is 15 residues long. By way of CD45RO/CCR7/CD25/CD127/CD95/CD27, the CD4+ regulatory, stem cell-like memory, central memory and naive cells were sorted. Isolated RNA was reverse transcribed in full, so expressed TCRB transcripts were sequenced. Method: immunoSEQ multiplex PCR; TCRdb's copy keeps in-frame clones and lacks some. This sample has over 200,000 clones, with about a tenth found just once. The sample consisted of naive CD4+ T cells from blood. The origin of this receptor is a man in his thirties or forties with type 1 diabetes. The J gene is TRBJ1-2, the V gene TRBV18, with TRBD1 identical over 9 bases. CDR3 amino acids: CASSQGDRASYGYTF. In DNA form, the CDR3 reads TGTGCCAGCTCACAAGGGGACAGGGCGAGCTATGGCTACACCTTC.